These 29 T cell receptor beta chains share one sample of origin, sequenced in a study of T cell responses to AZD1222 COVID-19 vaccine. Here immunoSEQ multiplex PCR was the method, and the copy in TCRdb shows in-frame clones only, minus some. In the table there are 130,000 to 150,000 clones, 70% to 90% of which are singletons. Sequencing was performed on peripheral blood, taken 28 days after the second dose of the MenACWY control vaccine. These receptors were obtained from an adult who received the MenACWY meningococcal vaccine as a control.

The chain carries TRBV5-6 and TRBJ2-7; 7 nucleotides line up with TRBD1. V shed 2 bases and J 5 bases; nucleotides not matched to a gene: 4. The CDR3 length is 13 residues. The V gene's germline CDR1 is SGHDT and CDR2 YYEEEE. The chain's CDR3 is CASSLQGIHEQYF. The CDR3 nucleotides read TGTGCCAGCAGCTTACAGGGGATTCACGAGCAGTACTTC.

The rearrangement uses TRBV6-5 and TRBJ1-6; 12 bases agree with TRBD1. With V trimmed by 4 bases and J by 7 bases, 5 bases remained unmatched. CDR3 length equals 16 residues. Germline CDR1 and CDR2: MNHEY and SVGAGI. The CDR3 sequence is CASSWDRGLGNSPLHF. CDR3 coding DNA: TGTGCCAGCAGTTGGGACAGGGGGCTGGGGAATTCACCCCTCCACTTT.

The rearrangement joins TRBV7-2 to TRBJ1-2, with 9 bases fitting TRBD1. This CDR3 region has 13 residues. Trimming removed 5 bases from V and 8 bases from J; junction bases left unmatched: 6. In germline, CDR1 is SGHTA, CDR2 FQGNSA. The DNA of the CDR3 is TGTGCCAGCAGCGAGCAACAGGGGGCCGGCTACACCTTC. Translation gives CASSEQQGAGYTF.

The chain combines TRBV6-5 with TRBJ2-1; weak D call: TRBD2 (6 bases). The length of the CDR3 is 13 residues. V was clipped by 6 bases and J by 7 bases, with 13 bases between them. The germline V gene encodes CDR1 MNHEY and CDR2 SVGAGI. The CDR3 loop is CASRDSGGNEQFF. The CDR3 region has the DNA TGTGCCAGCAGGGATAGTGGGGGGAATGAGCAGTTCTTC.

This clone was picked up one time. The rearrangement links TRBV3-1 (or the pseudogene TRBV3-2) to TRBJ2-7; the D is unclear. CDR3 length: 13 residues. Between the trimmed V and J ends, which lost 0 bases and 6 bases, there was a span of 9 bases. Germline lookup yields CDR1 LGHDT and CDR2 YNNKEL (reference sequence). The CDR3 is CASSQDQAFEQYF. The CDR3, as DNA: TGTGCCAGCAGCCAAGATCAAGCGTTCGAGCAGTACTTC.

The chain couples TRBV11-3 to TRBJ2-7, with D perhaps given as TRBD1 or TRBD2 (5 bases each). Per the germline V gene, CDR1 is SGHNT and CDR2 is YENEEA. There are 15 residues in the CDR3. V was trimmed by 5 bases and J by 0 bases, leaving 14 bases between them. The DNA of the CDR3 is TGTGCCAGCAGCCCCCGGGACGGAAGCTCCTACGAGCAGTACTTC. This translates into CASSPRDGSSYEQYF.

V gene TRBV7-9 combines with J gene TRBJ2-2, with TRBD2 matching 15 bases. With 4 bases clipped from V and 7 bases from J, the junction kept 7 bases outside the gene matches. The CDR3 length is 17 residues. Germline values: CDR1 SEHNR, CDR2 FQNEAQ (reference sequence). The CDR3 spells CASSSGLAGGLGGELFF. The CDR3 DNA sequence: TGTGCCAGCAGCTCCGGACTAGCGGGGGGGCTAGGCGGGGAGCTGTTTTTT.

This rearrangement joins TRBV5-8 to TRBJ2-7; no clear D. CDR3 length: 11 amino acids. Germline CDR1 SGHTS, CDR2 YDEGEE. Trimming shortened V by 0 bases and J by 9 bases, and 7 bases separated the two germline ends. CDR3 in amino acids: CASSLEAGQYF. CDR3 nucleotide sequence: TGTGCCAGCAGCTTGGAAGCCGGGCAGTACTTC.

This chain uses TRBV7-8 with TRBJ2-4, with TRBD1 matching 9 bases. Germline CDR1 and CDR2: SGHVS and FQNEAQ. The CDR3 has 16 residues. Losses at the gene ends were 4 bases for V and 2 bases for J; bases not matched to a gene: 6. The CDR3 DNA is TGTGCCAGCAGCTCAACAGGGGGCCTGACCAAAAACATTCAGTACTTC. Translation: CASSSTGGLTKNIQYF.

The chain links TRBV7-3 to TRBJ2-3; D is uncertain. The CDR3 runs to 14 residues. The ends were cut back, 1 base at V and 4 bases at J, with 9 bases in the middle. The germline CDR1 and CDR2 sequences are SGHTA and FQGTGA. CDR3 loop: CASSLISPPDTQYF. CDR3 nucleotides: TGTGCCAGCAGCTTAATATCCCCCCCAGATACGCAGTATTTT. Using reference TRBV7-3 and TRBJ2-3 for the parts outside the CDR3, the full variable domain is GAGVSQTPSNKVTEKGKYVELRCDPISGHTALYWYRQSLGQGPEFLIYFQGTGAADDSGLPNDRFFAVRPEGSVSTLKIQRTERGDSAVYLCASSLISPPDTQYFGPGTRLTVL.

The count of this clone is one. CDR3 sequence reads: CASSLRGTDTQYF. DNA of the CDR3: TGTGCCAGCAGTTTACGAGGGACAGATACGCAGTATTTT. V is TRBV12-3 or TRBV12-4 and J is TRBJ2-3; a possible D gene is TRBD2 (5 bases). The ends were cut back, 2 bases at V and 3 bases at J, with 6 bases in the middle. The CDR3 is 13 amino acids.

The chain uses TRBV19 and TRBJ2-7; tentatively, D is TRBD1 or TRBD2 (5 bases each). The CDR3 contains 14 residues. The V end lost 4 bases, the J end lost 2 bases, and 12 bases lay between the germline ends. The V gene's germline CDR1 is LNHDA and CDR2 SQIVND (reference sequence). The CDR3 spells CASSNPGTTYEQYF. The CDR3 DNA reads TGTGCCAGTAGTAATCCCGGGACCACCTACGAGCAGTACTTC.

The rearrangement links TRBV28 to TRBJ2-3; 14 nucleotides agree with TRBD2. V dropped 8 bases and J dropped 8; count of bases not matched to a gene: 9. Germline V gene lookup returns CDR1 MDHEN and CDR2 SYDVKM. This CDR3 is built from 15 residues. The CDR3 sequence is CASWGLAGVAGTQYF. The DNA of the CDR3 is TGTGCCAGCTGGGGACTAGCGGGAGTGGCGGGTACGCAGTATTTT.

The chain joins TRBV11-2 to TRBJ1-4; no reliable D call. The CDR3 spans 14 residues. Germline V gene lookup returns CDR1 SGHAT and CDR2 FQNNGV. Trimming left V 5 bases short and J 5 bases short, with 12 bases between. The CDR3 region has the DNA TGTGCCAGCAGCAAAGACACCTTAAATGAAAAACTGTTTTTT. It codes for CASSKDTLNEKLFF. Complete variable domain (other parts from reference TRBV11-2 and TRBJ1-4): EAGVAQSPRYKIIEKRQSVAFWCNPISGHATLYWYQQILGQGPKLLIQFQNNGVVDDSQLPKDRFSAERLKGVDSTLKIQPAKLEDSAVYLCASSKDTLNEKLFFGSGTQLSVL.

This chain joins TRBV4-2 and TRBJ2-3, with 7 bases aligning to TRBD1. The J segment lost 4 bases and the V segment lost 4 bases, leaving 5 bases of the junction unmatched. There are 14 residues in the CDR3. Looked up from germline, CDR1 is LGHNA and CDR2 is YNFKEQ. CDR3 sequence reads: CASSRDRAADTQYF. CDR3 nucleotide sequence: TGTGCCAGCAGCCGAGACAGGGCCGCAGATACGCAGTATTTT.

The rearrangement joins TRBV2 to TRBJ2-1; the D is unclear. The V end lost 8 bases, the J end lost 10 bases, and 15 bases lay between the germline ends. CDR3 length: 12 amino acids. Germline CDR1 reads SNHLY; CDR2 reads FYNNEI. CDR3 sequence reads: CASAKPEPEQFF. CDR3 DNA: TGTGCCAGCGCTAAACCTGAGCCCGAGCAGTTCTTC.

V gene TRBV4-2 combines with J gene TRBJ1-4; D is unclear. Trimming took 0 bases from V and 8 from J, leaving 4 bases between them. The CDR3 extends over 12 amino acids. Looked up from germline, CDR1 is LGHNA and CDR2 is YNFKEQ. The DNA for the CDR3 is TGTGCCAGCAGCCAAGAGGGGGAAAAACTGTTTTTT. Translation gives CASSQEGEKLFF.

This chain links TRBV30 with TRBJ2-3, with TRBD2 as a possible D gene (5 bases). Germline CDR1 is GTSNPN and CDR2 is SVGIG (reference sequence). V shed 0 bases and J shed 8 bases, with 12 bases lying between them. This CDR3 spans 13 amino acids. CDR3 DNA sequence: TGTGCCTGGAGTGTGGGCGGAGAGGGTACGCAGTATTTT. Protein: CAWSVGGEGTQYF. Based on the CDR3 plus reference TRBV30 and TRBJ2-3, the full variable domain is SQTIHQWPATLVQPVGSPLSLECTVEGTSNPNLYWYRQAAGRGLQLLFYSVGIGQISSEVPQNLSASRPQDRQFILSSKKLLLSDSGFYLCAWSVGGEGTQYFGPGTRLTVL.

The gene calls are TRBV19 and TRBJ2-2, with 7 bases fitting TRBD1. With 5 bases clipped from V and 2 bases from J, the junction kept 8 bases outside the gene matches. The CDR3 is 16 amino acids. Germline CDR1 is LNHDA and CDR2 is SQIVND (reference sequence). CDR3 residues: CASSVRQGSNTGELFF. The CDR3 DNA is TGTGCCAGTAGTGTTAGACAGGGAAGCAACACCGGGGAGCTGTTTTTT.

This chain uses TRBV6-2 or TRBV6-3 with TRBJ1-2, with D possibly matching TRBD1 (6 bases). V was clipped by 6 bases and J by 2 bases, with 22 bases between them. This CDR3 is built from 17 residues. Per germline, CDR1 MNHEY and CDR2 SVGEGT. CDR3 residues: CASSQTPGPGANYGYTF. The CDR3 DNA reads TGTGCCAGCAGCCAAACCCCGGGTCCGGGGGCAAACTATGGCTACACCTTC.

This clone was observed a single time. The chain is built from TRBV28 and TRBJ2-1; perhaps TRBD1 as D (5 bases). This CDR3 is built from 11 residues. From germline, CDR1 is MDHEN and CDR2 SYDVKM. The V and J ends lost 4 bases and 10 bases respectively, with 8 bases between them. DNA of the CDR3: TGTGCCAGCAGTTCCCGACAGGAGCAGTTCTTC. This encodes CASSSRQEQFF.

This clone was counted once. The genes are TRBV3-1 (or the pseudogene TRBV3-2) and TRBJ2-7; TRBD2 matches at 8 bases. Germline values: CDR1 LGHDT, CDR2 YNNKEL (reference sequence). This CDR3 has 15 amino acids. V trimming: 6 bases; J trimming: 3 bases; junction bases outside the gene matches: 10. In nucleotides, the CDR3 is TGTGCCAGCAGTCCAGCGGGGGAGGGATACTACGAGCAGTACTTC. Protein: CASSPAGEGYYEQYF.

The V call is TRBV18, the J call TRBJ1-1; no definite D call. This CDR3 region has 13 residues. Germline V lookup: CDR1 KGHSH, CDR2 LQKENI. The ends were cut back, 3 bases at V and 1 base at J, with 6 bases in the middle. CDR3 DNA sequence: TGTGCCAGCTCACCTATCAGGAACACTGAAGCTTTCTTT. Translation gives CASSPIRNTEAFF.

The chain is built from TRBV27 and TRBJ2-7, with D possibly TRBD1 on 5 matching bases. CDR3 length equals 14 residues. The V end was cut by 3 bases, the J end by 6 bases, with 15 bases between. Germline-derived CDR1 and CDR2 are MNHEY and SMNVEV (reference sequence). The CDR3 DNA sequence: TGTGCCAGCAGTTTCGGCACAGGATCGGCCGAGCAGTACTTC. This encodes CASSFGTGSAEQYF.

The chain links TRBV9 to TRBJ2-7, with D perhaps matching TRBD1 (6 bases). This CDR3 is 15 amino acids long. Germline values: CDR1 SGDLS, CDR2 YYNGEE. V lost 3 bases to trimming and J lost 2 bases, with 15 bases between them. CDR3 in DNA: TGTGCCAGCAGCGCCGGTCCTGGACAGCCCTACGAGCAGTACTTC. The encoded protein is CASSAGPGQPYEQYF.

Only a few counts were recorded for this clone. V usage is TRBV20-1 and J usage is TRBJ1-2, with D tentatively TRBD1 (6 bases). Per the germline V gene, CDR1 is DFQATT and CDR2 is SNEGSKA (reference sequence). This CDR3 spans 11 amino acids. This chain's CDR3 is CRKQGYYGYTF. The DNA of the CDR3 is TGCAGGAAACAGGGATACTATGGCTACACCTTC.

The rearrangement links TRBV19 to TRBJ1-1; D is unclear. V was cut by 2 bases and J by 5 bases, with 9 bases left in between. Germline CDR1 and CDR2: LNHDA and SQIVND (reference sequence). The CDR3 sequence is 13 residues long. As DNA, the CDR3 is TGTGCCAGTAGTATAAACGGGAGAACTGAAGCTTTCTTT. Translating it yields CASSINGRTEAFF.

V gene TRBV6-5 combines with J gene TRBJ2-7, with a possible D match to TRBD2 (5 bases). CDR1 and CDR2 from the germline V gene are MNHEY and SVGAGI. V shed 2 bases and J shed 6 bases, with 20 bases lying between them. The CDR3 covers 16 residues. CDR3 in amino acids: CASSYAPREWSGEQYF. The CDR3 DNA sequence: TGTGCCAGCAGTTACGCCCCCCGGGAATGGTCTGGCGAGCAGTACTTC.

The chain links TRBV5-1 to TRBJ2-3; possibly TRBD2 for D (6 bases). The V gene lost 4 bases and the J gene lost 3 bases, with 15 bases spanning the gap. This CDR3 has 15 residues. CDR1 is SGHRS and CDR2 is YFSETQ in the germline V gene. The CDR3, as DNA: TGCGCCAGCAGCCAGTCGGGAGCCGAAACAGATACGCAGTATTTT. It translates to CASSQSGAETDTQYF.